This section outlines one T cell receptor (beta chain) sequence together with its context. The data were taken from a study of blood T cell repertoires in COVID-19. Recruitment covered roughly 22 US areas and drew participants whose ages spanned roughly 18 to 100 years. Donors in Cohort 3 counted as recovered after two negative PCRs, clearance, or symptom resolution. With V trimmed by 0 bases and J by 2 bases, 4 bases remained unmatched. The CDR3 length is 17 residues. Germline CDR1 is LGHNA and CDR2 is YNFKEQ. Measured with immunoSEQ multiplex PCR; TCRdb has only the in-frame clones, and not every one. The sample lists around 210,000 clones, 80% to 90% occurring once.

Input material: PBMCs or T cells enriched from blood (not recorded which). This chain uses TRBV4-2 with TRBJ2-5; 12 nucleotides match TRBD2. This receptor was obtained from a young woman who had recovered from COVID-19. This chain's CDR3 is CASSQDPTSGGQETQYF. CDR3 in DNA: TGTGCCAGCAGCCAAGATCCGACTAGCGGGGGACAAGAGACCCAGTACTTC.